The source of this TCR beta chain is a study of glioma-infiltrating T cells after dendritic cell vaccination. As for the study in general: Autologous tumor lysate-pulsed dendritic cell vaccination was given between about 2003 and 2013.

To note about this clone: Its antigen is unidentified.

Study conclusions and caveats: Higher TCR clonality did not directly relate to longer survival. Higher pretreatment TIL content predicted longer progression-free time and survival.

Time point given: after dendritic cell vaccination, including at tumor progression/relapse. No glioblastoma patient carried an isocitrate dehydrogenase mutation. The germline V gene encodes CDR1 SNHLY and CDR2 FYNNEI. The CDR3 runs 16 residues. V gave up 4 bases and J gave up 8 bases; unmatched junction bases: 13. Here immunoSEQ multiplex PCR was the method, and the copy in TCRdb shows in-frame clones only, minus some. The table shows 100,000 or so clones, with around 90% occurring only once. The receptor was derived from a human donor with glioblastoma. Sequenced here: blood, sampled after dendritic cell vaccination. This chain links TRBV2 with TRBJ1-4, with 7 positions matching TRBD1. CDR3 amino acids: CASSGLLTGFFEKLFF. The CDR3 DNA sequence: TGTGCCAGCAGTGGCCTTCTGACAGGGTTTTTCGAAAAACTGTTTTTT.